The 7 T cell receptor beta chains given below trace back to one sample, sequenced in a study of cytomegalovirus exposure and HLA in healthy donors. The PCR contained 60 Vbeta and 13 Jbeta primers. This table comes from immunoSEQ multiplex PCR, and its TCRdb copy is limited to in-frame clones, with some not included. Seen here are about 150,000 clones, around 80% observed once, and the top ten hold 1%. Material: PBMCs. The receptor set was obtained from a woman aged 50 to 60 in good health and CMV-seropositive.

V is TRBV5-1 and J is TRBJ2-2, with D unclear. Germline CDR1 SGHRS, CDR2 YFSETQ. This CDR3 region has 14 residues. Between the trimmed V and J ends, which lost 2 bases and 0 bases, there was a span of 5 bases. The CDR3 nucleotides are TGCGCCAGCAGCTTCGACACGAACACCGGGGAGCTGTTTTTT. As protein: CASSFDTNTGELFF.

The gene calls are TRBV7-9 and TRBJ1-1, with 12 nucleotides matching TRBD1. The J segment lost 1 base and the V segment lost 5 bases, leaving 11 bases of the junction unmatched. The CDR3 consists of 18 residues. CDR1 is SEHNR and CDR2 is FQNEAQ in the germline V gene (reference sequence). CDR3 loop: CASSPRGTGGAGNTEAFF. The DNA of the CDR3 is TGTGCCAGCAGCCCCAGGGGGACAGGGGGCGCGGGGAACACTGAAGCTTTCTTT.

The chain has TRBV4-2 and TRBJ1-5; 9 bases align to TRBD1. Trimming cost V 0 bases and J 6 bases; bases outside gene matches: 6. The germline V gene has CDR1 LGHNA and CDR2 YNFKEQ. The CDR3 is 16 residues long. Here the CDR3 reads CASSQDFGTGFQPQHF. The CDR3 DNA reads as TGTGCCAGCAGCCAAGATTTTGGGACAGGGTTTCAGCCCCAGCATTTT.

This chain's CDR3 is CASIRSYNSPLHF. Here the CDR3 DNA reads TGTGCCAGCATTCGCTCCTATAATTCACCCCTCCACTTT. V and J are TRBV6-1 and TRBJ1-6; D ambiguous. V was pared by 7 bases and J by 0 bases, with 4 bases between. The CDR3 has 13 amino acids. Germline CDR1 is MNHNS and CDR2 is SASEGT.

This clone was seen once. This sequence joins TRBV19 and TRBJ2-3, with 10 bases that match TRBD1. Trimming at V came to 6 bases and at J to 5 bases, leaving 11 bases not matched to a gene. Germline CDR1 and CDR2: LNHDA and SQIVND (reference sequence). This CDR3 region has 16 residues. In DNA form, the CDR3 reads TGTGCCAGTAGCGGAGTGACAGGGGGCAATGGAGATACGCAGTATTTT. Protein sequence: CASSGVTGGNGDTQYF. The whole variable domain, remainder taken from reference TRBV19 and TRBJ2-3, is DGGITQSPKYLFRKEGQNVTLSCEQNLNHDAMYWYRQDPGQGLRLIYYSQIVNDFQKGDIAEGYSVSREKKESFPLTVTSAQKNPTAFYLCASSGVTGGNGDTQYFGPGTRLTVL.

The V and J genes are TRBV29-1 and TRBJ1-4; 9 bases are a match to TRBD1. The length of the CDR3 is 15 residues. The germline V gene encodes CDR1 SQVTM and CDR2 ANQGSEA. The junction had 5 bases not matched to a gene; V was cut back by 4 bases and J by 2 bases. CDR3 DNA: TGCAGCGTTGCCAGGACAGGGGACACTAATGAAAAACTGTTTTTT. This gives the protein CSVARTGDTNEKLFF.

The CDR3 region is CASSLMFSGGPSYTGELFF. CDR3 nucleotide sequence: TGTGCCAGCAGCCTAATGTTTTCAGGGGGCCCCTCCTACACCGGGGAGCTGTTTTTT. This chain links TRBV11-2 with TRBJ2-2, with TRBD1 matching 8 bases. The length of the CDR3 is 19 residues. CDR1 is SGHAT and CDR2 is FQNNGV in the germline V gene. J gave up 3 bases and V 5 bases, and 17 bases lay outside the gene matches.